Listed here is a single T cell receptor beta chain. Its specificity is not known. The data were taken from a study of blood T cells in healthy people across ages. The use of a sample-barcoded 5' primer and a J-beta primer mix characterized a second PCR of roughly 6 to 11 cycles. Every sample returned 2.5 million or more CDR3-containing paired-end reads. TCRdb independently ran MiXCR on the 5' RACE reads; one entry per CDR3 protein. The repertoire holds 1.4 million to 1.5 million distinct CDR3 sequences, with approximately 42% as singletons. Isolated per sample were at least 7 million PBMCs. There are 14 residues in the CDR3. J lost 9 bases, V lost 5 bases, and 4 bases had no gene match. From germline, CDR1 is MNHEY and CDR2 SVGEGT. Study results and caveats: Comparison with aged donors showed that long-lived donors had more naive CD4+ cells and higher diversity. A roughly linear fall in TCR beta diversity per million T cells was seen with increasing age.

The source of this sequence is a woman under 30 in good health. The sequencing input was blood. The V call is TRBV6-2 or TRBV6-3, the J call TRBJ2-1; TRBD2 matches 13 bases. The CDR3 protein is CASSGLAGVGEQFF. The CDR3 bases are TGTGCCAGCAGTGGACTAGCGGGAGTAGGTGAGCAGTTCTTC.